The 29 T cell receptor beta chains in this list originate from one sample, sequenced in a study of blood T cell repertoires in COVID-19. Repertoires were generated with immunoSEQ multiplex PCR, while TCRdb's copy carries only in-frame clones and drops some. Altogether about 150,000 clones are present, 70% to 90% being singletons, with the ten largest covering about 2.8%. The material sequenced was peripheral blood. The source of these receptors is a human donor with acute or convalescent COVID-19. The donor label of this sample is uncertain.

The CDR3: CASSYSGDGELFF. As DNA, the CDR3 is TGTGCCAGCAGTTACAGCGGGGACGGGGAGCTGTTTTTT. V gene TRBV6-6 combines with J gene TRBJ2-2, with 7 positions matching TRBD2. The CDR3 loop spans 13 amino acids. Per the germline V gene, CDR1 is MNHNY and CDR2 is SVGAGI (reference sequence). The V segment lost 2 bases and the J segment 7 bases; nucleotides outside the gene matches: 1.

J is TRBJ1-5 and V is TRBV5-4; 11 bases match TRBD1. CDR1 and CDR2 (germline): SGHNT, YYREEE (reference sequence). V trimming: 4 bases; J trimming: 7 bases; junction bases outside the gene matches: 7. The CDR3 is made up of 15 amino acids. The CDR3 bases are TGTGCCAGCAGCCGGGGACAGGGGGTCAGACAGCCCCAGCATTTT. Translating it yields CASSRGQGVRQPQHF. Supplemented by reference TRBV5-4 and TRBJ1-5, the full variable domain reads ETGVTQSPTHLIKTRGQQVTLRCSSQSGHNTVSWYQQALGQGPQFIFQYYREEENGRGNFPPRFSGLQFPNYSSELNVNALELDDSALYLCASSRGQGVRQPQHFGDGTRLSIL.

The count of this clone is one. The V call is TRBV9, the J call TRBJ2-5, with 7 nucleotides matching TRBD2. Germline V gene sequence: CDR1 SGDLS, CDR2 YYNGEE. The CDR3 extends over 14 amino acids. Germline trimming cut 1 base from V and 5 bases from J; bases unmatched to any gene: 5. For the CDR3, the DNA is TGTGCCAGCAGCGTAACCGGGAGGCCCGAGACCCAGTACTTC. This codes for CASSVTGRPETQYF.

The chain carries TRBV6-5 and TRBJ1-2; D is ambiguous. This CDR3 region has 13 residues. Trimming took 4 bases from V and 4 from J, leaving 10 bases between them. The germline V gene has CDR1 MNHEY and CDR2 SVGAGI. The chain's CDR3 is CASSSGVIYGYTF. The CDR3 region has the DNA TGTGCCAGCAGTTCCGGGGTAATCTATGGCTACACCTTC.

The J gene is TRBJ2-7, the V gene TRBV7-8, with 10 nucleotides matching TRBD2. The V gene end was trimmed by 4 bases and the J gene end by 4 bases; junction bases not matched to a gene: 4. CDR1 and CDR2 from the germline V gene are SGHVS and FQNEAQ. The CDR3 consists of 14 residues. CDR3 residues: CASSSSSGSYEQYV. The CDR3 region has the DNA TGTGCCAGCAGCTCCTCTAGCGGGAGTTACGAGCAGTACGTC.

This chain connects TRBV7-9 to TRBJ2-1; 7 nucleotides match TRBD2. The germline V gene encodes CDR1 SEHNR and CDR2 FQNEAQ (reference sequence). J lost 7 bases, V lost 1 base, and 10 bases had no gene match. The CDR3 loop spans 16 amino acids. The CDR3 sequence is CASSLGPVGGSNEQFF. The CDR3 coding sequence is TGTGCCAGCAGCTTAGGCCCGGTGGGAGGGTCTAATGAGCAGTTCTTC.

This chain uses TRBV18 with TRBJ1-5, with no clear D. This CDR3 has 13 residues. From germline, CDR1 is KGHSH and CDR2 LQKENI. V gave up 6 bases and J gave up 11 bases, with 17 bases separating them. CDR3 in amino acids: CASSQTREVAQHF. As DNA, the CDR3 is TGTGCCAGCTCGCAGACCCGGGAGGTTGCCCAGCATTTT.

The chain couples TRBV29-1 to TRBJ1-2; 9 bases map to TRBD1. V lost 3 bases to trimming and J lost 2 bases; unmatched junction nucleotides: 7. The CDR3 runs to 15 residues. Germline loops: CDR1 SQVTM, CDR2 ANQGSEA. Written as DNA, the CDR3 is TGCAGCGTTGATTACGGCACAGGGGGCAACTATGGCTACACCTTC. Translation gives CSVDYGTGGNYGYTF.

The V call is TRBV4-2, the J call TRBJ2-7; maybe TRBD1 (5 bases). V dropped 1 base and J dropped 0 bases, with 7 bases sitting between them. The CDR3 totals 14 residues. The germline V gene encodes CDR1 LGHNA and CDR2 YNFKEQ. The CDR3 region has the DNA TGTGCCAGCAGCCAAGGGGGCAGCTCCTACGAGCAGTACTTC. This codes for CASSQGGSSYEQYF.

In DNA form, the CDR3 reads TGTGCCAGCAGCTTGCGAGGGGACTCCACCTTC. Its protein product is CASSLRGDSTF. The chain links TRBV5-8 to TRBJ1-2, with D possibly being TRBD1 (5 bases). The CDR3 is 11 amino acids. CDR1 and CDR2 (germline): SGHTS, YDEGEE. V was pared by 1 base and J by 13 bases, with 11 bases between.

J is TRBJ1-1 and V is TRBV11-3; 9 bases agree with TRBD1. J was trimmed by 4 bases and V by 8 bases; bases with no gene match: 14. From germline, CDR1 is SGHNT and CDR2 YENEEA. The CDR3 loop spans 16 amino acids. For the CDR3, the DNA is TGTGCCAGCGGACAACAGGGGGCGCTCGTCCGCACTGAAGCTTTCTTT. Protein: CASGQQGALVRTEAFF.

This chain joins TRBV24-1 and TRBJ2-1, with 11 bases identical to TRBD1. The germline V gene encodes CDR1 KGHDR and CDR2 SFDVKD. The CDR3 is 15 residues long. V shed 3 bases, J shed 6 bases, and the junction held 3 bases outside the gene matches. The CDR3 DNA sequence: TGTGCCACCAGTGATCCCGGGACAGGGGGCAATGAGCAGTTCTTC. It is translated as CATSDPGTGGNEQFF.

Remarks on this clone: The junction differs from germline at one of its ends, possibly a read error. The J gene is TRBJ1-1, the V gene TRBV5-6, with 8 bases that match TRBD1. Looked up from germline, CDR1 is SGHDT and CDR2 is YYEEEE. This CDR3 comprises 16 residues. The CDR3 is CASSWATGERNSEAFF. The CDR3 DNA reads as TGTGCCAGCAGCTGGGCGACAGGGGAGCGGAACTCTGAAGCTTTCTTT. The variable domain in full, with the rest retrieved from reference TRBV5-6 and TRBJ1-1, is DAGVTQSPTHLIKTRGQQVTLRCSPKSGHDTVSWYQQALGQGPQFIFQYYEEEERQRGNFPDRFSGHQFPNYSSELNVNALLLGDSALYLCASSWATGERNSEAFFGQGTRLTVV.

The chain has TRBV25-1 and TRBJ2-7, with TRBD2 identical over 9 bases. V dropped 1 base and J dropped 2; count of bases not matched to a gene: 9. CDR1 is MGHDK and CDR2 is SYGVNS in the germline V gene. The CDR3 loop spans 17 amino acids. The CDR3 protein is CASSEFLAGVVPYEQYV. The CDR3 nucleotides are TGTGCCAGCAGTGAATTCTTAGCGGGAGTAGTGCCCTACGAGCAGTACGTC.

The rearrangement uses TRBV19 and TRBJ1-6, with D hard to call. The ends were cut back, 5 bases at V and 9 bases at J, with 11 bases in the middle. This CDR3 has 13 amino acids. The V gene's germline CDR1 is LNHDA and CDR2 SQIVND (reference sequence). CDR3 sequence (DNA): TGTGCCAGTAGTTACGATCGGGTTTCACCCCTCCACTTT. Amino acid sequence: CASSYDRVSPLHF.

The J gene is TRBJ2-5, the V gene TRBV6-2 or TRBV6-3; 7 positions match TRBD2. J lost 1 base, V lost 3 bases, and 11 bases had no gene match. The CDR3 extends over 17 amino acids. CDR1 is MNHEY, CDR2 SVGEGT, per germline. Here the CDR3 DNA reads TGTGCCAGCAGTTATTCGTTCCTTCGGACTAGCCAAGAGACCCAGTACTTC. Translation gives CASSYSFLRTSQETQYF.

The V call is TRBV19, the J call TRBJ1-4, with D possibly being TRBD1 (6 bases). Trimming removed 6 bases at V and 8 bases at J, with 19 bases between. CDR1 LNHDA and CDR2 SQIVND come from the germline V gene (reference sequence). This CDR3 contains 15 residues. CDR3: CASRWGGSFPEKLFF. The CDR3, as DNA: TGTGCCAGTAGATGGGGGGGCTCGTTCCCGGAAAAACTGTTTTTT.

The chain joins TRBV6-5 to TRBJ2-7; D unclear. Trimming pared 0 bases from V and 3 bases from J, leaving 12 bases between. The germline gives CDR1 MNHEY, CDR2 SVGAGI. This CDR3 is built from 15 residues. CDR3 bases: TGTGCCAGCAGTTACTCGATGATGACATACTACGAGCAGTACTTC. Translation gives CASSYSMMTYYEQYF.

J is TRBJ1-1 and V is TRBV5-1; maybe TRBD1 (6 bases). Germline assignment: CDR1 SGHRS and CDR2 YFSETQ. The V end lost 4 bases, the J end lost 0 bases, and 13 bases lay between the germline ends. The CDR3 sequence is 15 residues long. DNA of the CDR3: TGCGCCAGCAGCGGGGGGGACATACTGAACACTGAAGCTTTCTTT. Its protein is CASSGGDILNTEAFF.

The CDR3 nucleotides read TGCGCCAGCACATCACAGGGAGCTGGAAACACCATATATTTT. Its translation: CASTSQGAGNTIYF. The genes are TRBV5-1 and TRBJ1-3; D might be TRBD1 (6 bases). Germline-derived CDR1 and CDR2 are SGHRS and YFSETQ. V gave up 6 bases and J gave up 2 bases, with 12 bases separating them. This CDR3 has 14 residues.

CDR3 DNA sequence: TGCGCCAGCCGCATTGGGCCTCTCATGAACACTGAAGCTTTCTTT. This encodes CASRIGPLMNTEAFF. The chain combines TRBV4-1 with TRBJ1-1; D is unclear. In germline, CDR1 is MGHRA, CDR2 YSYEKL. This CDR3 has 15 residues. With 8 bases removed from V and 0 bases from J, the gap between germline ends came to 16 bases.

The CDR3 sequence is CASSYTGTGVPYEQYF. The CDR3 region has the DNA TGTGCCAGTAGTTACACCGGGACAGGGGTCCCCTACGAGCAGTACTTC. This sequence joins TRBV19 and TRBJ2-7; TRBD1 aligns across 10 bases. The length of the CDR3 is 16 residues. The junction had 9 bases not matched to a gene; V was cut back by 5 bases and J by 2 bases. CDR1 is LNHDA, CDR2 SQIVND, per germline (reference sequence). The full variable domain, rest sourced from reference TRBV19 and TRBJ2-7, is DGGITQSPKYLFRKEGQNVTLSCEQNLNHDAMYWYRQDPGQGLRLIYYSQIVNDFQKGDIAEGYSVSREKKESFPLTVTSAQKNPTAFYLCASSYTGTGVPYEQYFGPGTRLTVT.

The chain recombines TRBV27 with TRBJ1-1, with D perhaps matching TRBD1 (6 bases). The germline V gene encodes CDR1 MNHEY and CDR2 SMNVEV (reference sequence). The CDR3 is made up of 11 amino acids. Trimming took 6 bases from V and 7 from J, leaving 9 bases between them. CDR3 region: CASRGQIEAFF. CDR3 coding DNA: TGTGCCAGCAGAGGACAGATTGAAGCTTTCTTT.

The V and J genes are TRBV6-1 and TRBJ2-3; no clear D. The CDR3 runs 14 residues. Germline V CDR1 and CDR2: MNHNS, SASEGT. Trimming stripped 2 bases from V and 4 bases from J, with 10 bases between. The CDR3 region is CASSEPYQADTQYF. CDR3 DNA: TGTGCCAGCAGTGAACCCTATCAGGCAGATACGCAGTATTTT.

This clone turned up a few times. The genes are TRBV5-1 and TRBJ1-1; 7 bases match TRBD1. Germline assignment: CDR1 SGHRS and CDR2 YFSETQ. CDR3 length: 14 amino acids. Unmatched junction bases numbered 5, after V lost 0 bases and J lost 6 bases. CDR3 residues: CASSLGQGSAEAFF. As DNA, the CDR3 is TGCGCCAGCAGCTTGGGACAGGGATCGGCTGAAGCTTTCTTT. Together with reference TRBV5-1 and TRBJ1-1, the CDR3 gives the full variable domain: KAGVTQTPRYLIKTRGQQVTLSCSPISGHRSVSWYQQTPGQGLQFLFEYFSETQRNKGNFPGRFSGRQFSNSRSEMNVSTLELGDSALYLCASSLGQGSAEAFFGQGTRLTVV.

The rearrangement uses TRBV7-3 and TRBJ2-3; 8 bases fit TRBD2. The germline V gene encodes CDR1 SGHTA and CDR2 FQGTGA. The junction had 14 bases not matched to a gene; V was cut back by 5 bases and J by 7 bases. The CDR3 totals 16 residues. CDR3 loop: CASSPFSSGRRNTQYF. CDR3 bases: TGTGCCAGCAGCCCCTTTTCCAGCGGGAGACGGAATACGCAGTATTTT.

Turning to this clone: This same CDR3 is encoded by further DNA sequences in the sample. This sequence joins TRBV18 and TRBJ2-3, with 9 bases identical to TRBD1. Looked up from germline, CDR1 is KGHSH and CDR2 is LQKENI. The CDR3 has 14 residues. V trimming: 3 bases; J trimming: 5 bases; junction bases outside the gene matches: 3. The CDR3 protein is CASSPGTGRDTQYF. CDR3 sequence (DNA): TGTGCCAGCTCACCCGGGACAGGGCGAGATACGCAGTATTTT.

This clone was counted only a few times. The chain uses TRBV3-1 (or the pseudogene TRBV3-2) and TRBJ1-2; D not resolved. CDR3 length: 13 amino acids. V gave up 1 base and J gave up 4 bases, with 7 bases separating them. Germline V gives CDR1 LGHDT, CDR2 YNNKEL (reference sequence). The CDR3 coding sequence is TGTGCCAGCAGCCAAGTGGCGGCCTATGGCTACACCTTC. As protein: CASSQVAAYGYTF.

The chain employs TRBV5-6 and TRBJ1-5, with TRBD1 identical over 8 bases. Germline V gene sequence: CDR1 SGHDT, CDR2 YYEEEE. The V gene end was trimmed by 4 bases and the J gene end by 3 bases; junction bases not matched to a gene: 12. The length of the CDR3 is 17 residues. CDR3 residues: CASSRLDRGETNQPQHF. The CDR3 DNA reads as TGTGCCAGCAGCCGACTAGACAGGGGAGAGACCAATCAGCCCCAGCATTTT.